This TCR beta chain emerged from a study of molecular identifiers for immune sequencing clone quantification. Looked up from germline, CDR1 is SGHVS and CDR2 is FQNEAQ. The CDR3 sequence is 14 residues long. Each CDR3 protein gets one entry after TCRdb re-called the PCR reads with MiXCR. The sample yields tens of thousands of distinct CDR3 sequences, about 25% seen once. This clonotype was picked up a small number of times. The germline gene is not matched at one end of the junction; a read error may be the cause. This clonotype originated in a human donor in good health. Some libraries in this study had Jurkat cell RNA spiked in. V usage is TRBV7-8 and J usage is TRBJ2-5, with D possibly matching TRBD1 (6 bases). The specimen was naive CD8+ T cells from blood, with Jurkat cell RNA spiked in. Subset in this sample: FACS-sorted CD8+CD4-CCR7+CD45RA+ naive T cells. DNA for the CDR3: TGTGCCAGCAGCCCTTGGACAGACCAAGAGGCCCAGTACTTC. This sequence encodes CASSPWTDQEAQYF.